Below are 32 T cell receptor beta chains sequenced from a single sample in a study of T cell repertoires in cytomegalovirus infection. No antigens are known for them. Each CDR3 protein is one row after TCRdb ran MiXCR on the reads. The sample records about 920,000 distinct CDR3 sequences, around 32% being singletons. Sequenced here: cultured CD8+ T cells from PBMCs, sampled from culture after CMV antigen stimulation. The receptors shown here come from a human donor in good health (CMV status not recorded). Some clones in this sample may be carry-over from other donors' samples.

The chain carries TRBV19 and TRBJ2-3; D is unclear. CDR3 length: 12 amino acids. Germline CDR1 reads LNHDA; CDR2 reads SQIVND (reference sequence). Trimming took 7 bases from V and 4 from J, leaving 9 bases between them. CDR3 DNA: TGTGCCAGTATGGACCGATCAGATACGCAGTATTTT. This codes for CASMDRSDTQYF. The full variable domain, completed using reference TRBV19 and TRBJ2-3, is DGGITQSPKYLFRKEGQNVTLSCEQNLNHDAMYWYRQDPGQGLRLIYYSQIVNDFQKGDIAEGYSVSREKKESFPLTVTSAQKNPTAFYLCASMDRSDTQYFGPGTRLTVL.

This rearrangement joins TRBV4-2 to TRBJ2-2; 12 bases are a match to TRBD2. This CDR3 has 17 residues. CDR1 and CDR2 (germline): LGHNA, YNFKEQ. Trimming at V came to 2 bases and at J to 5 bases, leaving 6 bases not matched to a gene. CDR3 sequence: CASSQHLAGGQTGELFF. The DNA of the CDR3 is TGTGCCAGCAGCCAACACCTAGCGGGGGGGCAAACCGGGGAGCTGTTTTTT.

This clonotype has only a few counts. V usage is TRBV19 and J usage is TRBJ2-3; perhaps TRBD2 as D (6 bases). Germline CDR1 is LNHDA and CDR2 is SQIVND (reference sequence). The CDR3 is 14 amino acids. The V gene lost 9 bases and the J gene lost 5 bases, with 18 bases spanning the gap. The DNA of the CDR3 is TGTGCCAGCGGAGGGGACTCGTGGGTAGATACGCAGTATTTT. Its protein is CASGGDSWVDTQYF.

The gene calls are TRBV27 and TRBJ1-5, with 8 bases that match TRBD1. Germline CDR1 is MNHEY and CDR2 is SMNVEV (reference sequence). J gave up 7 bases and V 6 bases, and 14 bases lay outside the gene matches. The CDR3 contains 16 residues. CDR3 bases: TGTGCCAGCAGGCCTGGACAGGGTTACTGGGGGCAGCCCCAGCATTTT. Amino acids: CASRPGQGYWGQPQHF.

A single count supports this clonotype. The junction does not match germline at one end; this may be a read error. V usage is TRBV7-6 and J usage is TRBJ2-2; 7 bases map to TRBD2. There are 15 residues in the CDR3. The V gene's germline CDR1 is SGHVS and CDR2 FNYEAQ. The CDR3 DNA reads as TGTACCAGCAGCTTCCAGGCTAGCGGAACCGGGGAGCTGTTTTTT. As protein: CTSSFQASGTGELFF.

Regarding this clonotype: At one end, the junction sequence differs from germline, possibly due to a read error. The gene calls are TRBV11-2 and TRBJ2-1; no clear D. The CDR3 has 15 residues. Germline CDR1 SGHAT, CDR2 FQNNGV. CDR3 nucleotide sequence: TGTGCCAACAGCCTCCCCGACCGGCTGAACAATGAGCAGTTCTTC. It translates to CANSLPDRLNNEQFF.

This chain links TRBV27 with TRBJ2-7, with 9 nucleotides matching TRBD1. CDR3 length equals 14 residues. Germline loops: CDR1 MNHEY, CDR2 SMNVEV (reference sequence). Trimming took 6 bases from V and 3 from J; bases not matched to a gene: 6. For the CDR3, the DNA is TGTGCCAGCAGACCGGGACAGGGATTCTACGAGCAGTACTTC. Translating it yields CASRPGQGFYEQYF.

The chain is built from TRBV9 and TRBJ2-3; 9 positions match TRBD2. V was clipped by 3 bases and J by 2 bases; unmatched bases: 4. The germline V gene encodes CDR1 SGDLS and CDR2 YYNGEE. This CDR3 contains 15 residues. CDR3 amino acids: CASSAKRGATDTQYF. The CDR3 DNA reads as TGTGCCAGCAGCGCTAAGCGGGGGGCCACAGATACGCAGTATTTT.

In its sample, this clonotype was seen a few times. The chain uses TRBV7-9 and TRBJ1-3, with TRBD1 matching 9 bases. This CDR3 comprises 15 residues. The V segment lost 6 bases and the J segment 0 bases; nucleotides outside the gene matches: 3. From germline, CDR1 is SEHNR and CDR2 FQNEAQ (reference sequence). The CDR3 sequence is CASRGDRDSGNTIYF. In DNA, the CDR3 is TGTGCCAGCAGGGGGGACAGGGACTCTGGAAACACCATATATTTT.

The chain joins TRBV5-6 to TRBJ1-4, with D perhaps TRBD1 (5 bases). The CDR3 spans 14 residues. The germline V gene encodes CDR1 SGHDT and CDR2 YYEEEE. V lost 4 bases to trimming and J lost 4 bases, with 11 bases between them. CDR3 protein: CASSMGRINEKLFF. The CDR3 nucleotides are TGTGCCAGCAGCATGGGACGGATTAATGAAAAACTGTTTTTT. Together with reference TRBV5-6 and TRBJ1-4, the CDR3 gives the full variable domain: DAGVTQSPTHLIKTRGQQVTLRCSPKSGHDTVSWYQQALGQGPQFIFQYYEEEERQRGNFPDRFSGHQFPNYSSELNVNALLLGDSALYLCASSMGRINEKLFFGSGTQLSVL.

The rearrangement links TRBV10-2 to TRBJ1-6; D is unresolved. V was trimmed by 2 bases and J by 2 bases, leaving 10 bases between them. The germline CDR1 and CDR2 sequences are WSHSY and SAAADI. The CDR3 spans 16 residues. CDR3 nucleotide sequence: TGCGCCAGCAGTGAGGACTTGCTTGCCTATAATTCACCCCTCCACTTT. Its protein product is CASSEDLLAYNSPLHF.

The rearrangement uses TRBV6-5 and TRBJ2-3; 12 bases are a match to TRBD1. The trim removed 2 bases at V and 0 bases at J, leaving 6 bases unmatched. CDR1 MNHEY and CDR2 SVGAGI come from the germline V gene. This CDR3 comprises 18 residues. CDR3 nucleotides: TGTGCCAGCAGTTACGGGACAGGGGGCCTAGAAAGCACAGATACGCAGTATTTT. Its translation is CASSYGTGGLESTDTQYF.

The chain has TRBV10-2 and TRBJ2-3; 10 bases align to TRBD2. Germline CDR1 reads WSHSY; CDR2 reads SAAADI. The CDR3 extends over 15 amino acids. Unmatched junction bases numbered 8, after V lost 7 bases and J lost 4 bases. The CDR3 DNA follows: TGCGCCAGCATGTATCCTAGCGGGGGCGCAGATACGCAGTATTTT. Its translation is CASMYPSGGADTQYF.

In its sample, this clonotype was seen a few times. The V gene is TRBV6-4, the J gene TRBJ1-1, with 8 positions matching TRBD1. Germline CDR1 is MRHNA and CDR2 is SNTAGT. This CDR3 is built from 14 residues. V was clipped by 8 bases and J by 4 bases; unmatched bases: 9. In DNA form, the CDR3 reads TGTGCCAGCGCCCCCGGGACAGGATTCACTGAAGCTTTCTTT. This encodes CASAPGTGFTEAFF.

The CDR3: CASSSHRDSYNEQFF. The CDR3 DNA sequence: TGTGCCAGCAGTTCACACAGGGACTCCTACAATGAGCAGTTCTTC. The J gene is TRBJ2-1, the V gene TRBV28; D may be TRBD1 (6 bases). CDR1 is MDHEN and CDR2 is SYDVKM in the germline V gene. The CDR3 has 15 residues. The V end was cut by 4 bases, the J end by 0 bases, with 10 bases between.

This CDR3 is CASSLLIGSDTQYF. The CDR3 nucleotides are TGTGCCAGCAGCCTCTTGATTGGGTCAGATACGCAGTATTTT. This sequence joins TRBV7-3 and TRBJ2-3, with no clear D. Germline CDR1 SGHTA, CDR2 FQGTGA. This CDR3 comprises 14 residues. V gave up 5 bases and J gave up 4 bases, with 13 bases separating them.

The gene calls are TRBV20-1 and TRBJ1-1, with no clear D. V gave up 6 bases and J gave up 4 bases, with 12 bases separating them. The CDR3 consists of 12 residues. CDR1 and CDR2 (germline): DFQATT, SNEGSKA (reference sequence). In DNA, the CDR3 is TGCAGTGCGAGCGCGGTCGTCACTGAAGCTTTCTTT. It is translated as CSASAVVTEAFF.

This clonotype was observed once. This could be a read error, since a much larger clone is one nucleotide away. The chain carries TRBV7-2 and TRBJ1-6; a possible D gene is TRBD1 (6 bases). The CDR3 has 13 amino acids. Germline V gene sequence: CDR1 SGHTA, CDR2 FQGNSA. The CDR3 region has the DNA TGTCCCAGCAGCTTAACAGGGCCGGCACCCCTCCACTTT. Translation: CPSSLTGPAPLHF.

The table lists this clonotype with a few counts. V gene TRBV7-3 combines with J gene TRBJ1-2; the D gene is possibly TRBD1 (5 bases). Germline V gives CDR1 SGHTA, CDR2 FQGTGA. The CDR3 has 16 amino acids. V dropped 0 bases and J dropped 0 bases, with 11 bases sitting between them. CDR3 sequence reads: CASSLTATATNYGYTF. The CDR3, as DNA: TGTGCCAGCAGCTTAACGGCGACAGCAACTAACTATGGCTACACCTTC.

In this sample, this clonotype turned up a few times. The CDR3 protein is CASSPRVANEKLFF. The CDR3 coding sequence is TGTGCCAGTAGCCCCAGGGTAGCTAATGAAAAACTGTTTTTT. The V gene is TRBV19, the J gene TRBJ1-4, with D tentatively TRBD1 (5 bases). The V gene's germline CDR1 is LNHDA and CDR2 SQIVND (reference sequence). This CDR3 contains 14 residues. V gave up 6 bases and J gave up 3 bases, with 11 bases separating them.

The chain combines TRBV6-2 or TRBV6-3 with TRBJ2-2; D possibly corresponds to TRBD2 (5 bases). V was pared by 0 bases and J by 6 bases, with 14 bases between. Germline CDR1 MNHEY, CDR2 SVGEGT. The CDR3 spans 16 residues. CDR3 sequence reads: CASSYSGGRRAGELFF. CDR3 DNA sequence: TGTGCCAGCAGTTACTCAGGCGGACGGCGGGCCGGGGAGCTGTTTTTT.

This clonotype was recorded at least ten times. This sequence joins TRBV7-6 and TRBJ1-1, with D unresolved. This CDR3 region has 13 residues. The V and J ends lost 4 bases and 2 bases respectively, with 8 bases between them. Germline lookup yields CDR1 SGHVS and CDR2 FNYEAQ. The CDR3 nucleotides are TGTGCCAGCAGCTCTAGGGAAAACACTGAAGCTTTCTTT. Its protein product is CASSSRENTEAFF.

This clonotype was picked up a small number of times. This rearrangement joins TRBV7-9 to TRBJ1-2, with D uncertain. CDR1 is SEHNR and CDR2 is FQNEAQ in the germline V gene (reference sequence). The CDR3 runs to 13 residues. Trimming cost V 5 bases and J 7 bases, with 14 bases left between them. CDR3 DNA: TGTGCCAGCAGCCCGCCCCTCGGATTTGGCTACACCTTC. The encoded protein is CASSPPLGFGYTF. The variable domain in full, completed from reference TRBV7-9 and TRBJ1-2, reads DTGVSQNPRHKITKRGQNVTFRCDPISEHNRLYWYRQTLGQGPEFLTYFQNEAQLEKSRLLSDRFSAERPKGSFSTLEIQRTEQGDSAMYLCASSPPLGFGYTFGSGTRLTVV.

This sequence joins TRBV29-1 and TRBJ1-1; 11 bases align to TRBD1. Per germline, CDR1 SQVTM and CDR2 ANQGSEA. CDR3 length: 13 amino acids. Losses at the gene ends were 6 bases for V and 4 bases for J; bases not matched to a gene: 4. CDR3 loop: CSVYGTGGTEAFF. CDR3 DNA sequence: TGCAGCGTCTACGGGACAGGGGGCACTGAAGCTTTCTTT.

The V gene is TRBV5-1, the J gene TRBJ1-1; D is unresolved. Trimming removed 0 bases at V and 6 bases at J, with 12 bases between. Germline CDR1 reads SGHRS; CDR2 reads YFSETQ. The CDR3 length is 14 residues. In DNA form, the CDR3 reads TGCGCCAGCAGCTTGGGACCGCAACACCCTGAAGCTTTCTTT. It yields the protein CASSLGPQHPEAFF.

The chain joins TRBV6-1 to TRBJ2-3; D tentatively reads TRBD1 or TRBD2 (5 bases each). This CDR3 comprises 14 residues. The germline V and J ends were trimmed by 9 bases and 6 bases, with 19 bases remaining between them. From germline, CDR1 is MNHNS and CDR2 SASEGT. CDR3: CASHRDPSMDTQYF. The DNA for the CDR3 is TGTGCCAGTCACCGGGACCCATCAATGGATACGCAGTATTTT.

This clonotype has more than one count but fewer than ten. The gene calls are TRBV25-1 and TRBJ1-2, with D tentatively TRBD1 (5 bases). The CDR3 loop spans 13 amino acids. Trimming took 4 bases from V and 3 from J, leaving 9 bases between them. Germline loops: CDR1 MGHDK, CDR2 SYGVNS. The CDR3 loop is CASSGDSYYGYTF. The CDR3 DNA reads TGTGCCAGCAGTGGGGACTCCTACTATGGCTACACCTTC.

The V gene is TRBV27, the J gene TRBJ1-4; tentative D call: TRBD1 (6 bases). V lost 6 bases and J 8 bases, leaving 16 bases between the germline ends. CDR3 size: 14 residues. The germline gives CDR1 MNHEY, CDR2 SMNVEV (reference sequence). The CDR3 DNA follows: TGTGCCAGCAGCCCTTGGGACAAGCGGGAAAAACTGTTTTTT. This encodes CASSPWDKREKLFF.

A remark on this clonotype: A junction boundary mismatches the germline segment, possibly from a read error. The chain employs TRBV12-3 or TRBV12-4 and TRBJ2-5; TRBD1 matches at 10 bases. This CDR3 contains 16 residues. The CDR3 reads CANSSTGGASRETQYF. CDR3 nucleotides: TGTGCCAACAGTTCGACAGGGGGCGCTTCTAGAGAGACCCAGTACTTC.

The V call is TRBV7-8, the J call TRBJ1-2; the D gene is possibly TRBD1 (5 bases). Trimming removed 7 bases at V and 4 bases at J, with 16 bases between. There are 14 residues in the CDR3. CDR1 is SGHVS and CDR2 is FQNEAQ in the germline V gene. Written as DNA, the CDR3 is TGTGCCAGCACTCCGACAGAAGCTAGCTATGGCTACACCTTC. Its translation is CASTPTEASYGYTF.

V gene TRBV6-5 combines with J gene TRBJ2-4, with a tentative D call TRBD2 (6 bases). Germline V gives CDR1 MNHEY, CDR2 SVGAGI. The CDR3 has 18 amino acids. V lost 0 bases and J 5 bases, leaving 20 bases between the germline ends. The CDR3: CASSYSIYGVGRQNIQYF. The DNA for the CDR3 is TGTGCCAGCAGTTACTCGATTTACGGGGTTGGGAGGCAAAACATTCAGTACTTC.

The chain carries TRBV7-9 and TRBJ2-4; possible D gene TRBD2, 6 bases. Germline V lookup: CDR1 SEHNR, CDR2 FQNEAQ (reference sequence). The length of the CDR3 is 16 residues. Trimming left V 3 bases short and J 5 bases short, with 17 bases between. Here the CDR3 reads CASSLPSAGGENIQYF. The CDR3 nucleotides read TGTGCCAGCAGCTTGCCTAGCGCGGGTGGGGAAAACATTCAGTACTTC.